The T cell receptor beta chain described here comes from a study of blood T cell repertoires in COVID-19. Study information: PBMCs, B-cell-depleted T cells, or T cells were the source of the cDNA or gDNA that made up the material.

The table came from immunoSEQ multiplex PCR; TCRdb's copy has only in-frame clones and leaves some out. The sample includes around 230,000 clones, over 75% of them seen just once. This CDR3 is 14 amino acids long. V lost 3 bases to trimming and J lost 2 bases, with 11 bases between them. Germline V gene lookup returns CDR1 SEHNR and CDR2 FQNEAQ (reference sequence). The rearrangement links TRBV7-9 to TRBJ2-7; no definite D call. The receptor was derived from a man in his forties or fifties with COVID-19, enrolled during active disease. The specimen sequenced was peripheral blood. The CDR3 DNA follows: TGTGCCAGCAGCTTTAATCGTGAGACCTACGAGCAGTACTTC. Translated, it gives CASSFNRETYEQYF.